This paragraph reports one T cell receptor (beta chain). Its antigen is undetermined. Mismatch with germline at one junction end may stem from a read error. The data are from a study of metastatic and nonmetastatic thyroid tumors. The overall study: It was across blood and tumor or nodule tissue from malignant and benign thyroid patients that repertoires were compared.

Authors' analysis steps: Clinicopathological groups supplied CDR3 differences that were used to build a distant-metastasis classifier for papillary thyroid cancer. TCRdb re-clonotyped the PCR reads via MiXCR. What appears here as the V and J calls and clone size reflects TCRdb's work, not the paper's. This table has under 9,500 clones, 24% appearing once. Patients had received no treatment of any kind before thyroid surgery. Study-wide results and limits: In blood and tumor, TCR beta diversity was reportedly significantly higher in malignant thyroid tumors than in benign nodules.

The clonotype originates from a female donor with papillary thyroid cancer or a benign thyroid nodule (not recorded which). Some clones in this sample may be carry-over from other donors' samples. The sequencing input was tumor tissue.

The CDR3 is CASSIGRSGLFSGANVLTF. DNA for the CDR3: TGTGCCAGTAGTATAGGTCGCTCGGGCCTATTCTCTGGGGCCAACGTCTTGACTTTC. V usage is TRBV19 and J usage is TRBJ2-6; the D gene is possibly TRBD1 (5 bases). This CDR3 has 19 amino acids. CDR1 and CDR2 from the germline V gene are LNHDA and SQIVND (reference sequence).